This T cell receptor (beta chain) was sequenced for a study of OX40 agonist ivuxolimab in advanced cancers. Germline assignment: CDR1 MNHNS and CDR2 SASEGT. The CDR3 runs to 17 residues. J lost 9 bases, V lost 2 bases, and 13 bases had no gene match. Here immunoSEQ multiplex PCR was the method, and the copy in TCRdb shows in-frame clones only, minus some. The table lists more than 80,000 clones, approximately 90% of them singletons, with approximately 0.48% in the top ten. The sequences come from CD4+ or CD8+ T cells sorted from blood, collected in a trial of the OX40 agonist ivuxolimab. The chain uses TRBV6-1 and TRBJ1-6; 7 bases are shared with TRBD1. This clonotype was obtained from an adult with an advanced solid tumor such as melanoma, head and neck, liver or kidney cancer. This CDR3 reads CASSERDPGQSRSPLHF. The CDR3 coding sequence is TGTGCCAGCAGTGAAAGAGATCCGGGACAGTCGCGTTCACCCCTCCACTTT.